The 14 T cell receptor beta chains presented below share a single source sample, sequenced in a study of T cells expressing NK-cell markers. TCRdb derives one entry per CDR3 protein from the 5' RACE reads, leaving out DNA. The repertoire table contains approximately 420,000 distinct CDR3 sequences. Specimen: blood T cells: a sorted CD56 or NKG2C T cell subset, CD4+ or CD8+ T cells, or bulk PBMC T cells (not recorded which). These receptors were collected from a woman aged 50 to 60 in good health.

This chain links TRBV6-8 with TRBJ1-1; as DNA is missing, the TRBD1 call by TCRdb cannot be tested. The CDR3 loop spans 16 amino acids. CDR1 MNHGY and CDR2 SAAAGT come from the germline V gene. CDR3 region: CASSTPGQGGGTEAFF.

This chain connects TRBV5-1 to TRBJ2-1; the TCRdb D gene call, TRBD1, has no DNA to confirm it. This CDR3 spans 16 amino acids. From germline, CDR1 is SGHRS and CDR2 YFSETQ. The CDR3 here is CASTPRTGISYNEQFF.

V and J are TRBV5-1 and TRBJ2-5; the D gene TCRdb calls, TRBD2, cannot be checked with no DNA. The CDR3 is 15 amino acids. Germline-derived CDR1 and CDR2 are SGHRS and YFSETQ. CDR3 residues: CASSLTSGTLQTQYF. Looking up the rest from reference TRBV5-1 and TRBJ2-5 gives the full variable domain: KAGVTQTPRYLIKTRGQQVTLSCSPISGHRSVSWYQQTPGQGLQFLFEYFSETQRNKGNFPGRFSGRQFSNSRSEMNVSTLELGDSALYLCASSLTSGTLQTQYFGPGTRLLVL.

The CDR3 region is CASSRGLAGGLSDTQYF. V is TRBV3-1 and J is TRBJ2-3; TCRdb's D gene call, TRBD2, goes unchecked for lack of DNA. This CDR3 is 17 amino acids long. CDR1 and CDR2 from the germline V gene are LGHDT and YNNKEL (reference sequence).

CDR3 loop: CANWDLRSGYTF. The chain has TRBV10-3 and TRBJ1-2. The length of the CDR3 is 12 residues. The V gene's germline CDR1 is ENHRY and CDR2 SYGVKD.

The V and J genes are TRBV10-3 and TRBJ1-2; TCRdb's D call, TRBD1, is unchecked because there is no DNA. The CDR3 runs to 13 residues. Germline CDR1 is ENHRY and CDR2 is SYGVKD. CDR3 amino acids: CAISTGLPYGYTF.

The genes are TRBV15 and TRBJ2-6; TCRdb calls TRBD1, which cannot be checked without DNA. The CDR3 runs 21 residues. The germline V gene encodes CDR1 LNHNV and CDR2 YYDKDF (reference sequence). The CDR3 reads CATSREGVSGTVRSGANVLTF. Combining the CDR3 with reference TRBV15 and TRBJ2-6 gives the whole variable domain DAMVIQNPRYQVTQFGKPVTLSCSQTLNHNVMYWYQQKSSQAPKLLFHYYDKDFNNEADTPDNFQSRRPNTSFCFLDIRSPGLGDTAMYLCATSREGVSGTVRSGANVLTFGAGSRLTVL.

The rearrangement joins TRBV6-5 to TRBJ2-1; the D gene TCRdb calls, TRBD2, cannot be checked with no DNA. The CDR3 consists of 15 residues. Germline values: CDR1 MNHEY, CDR2 SVGAGI. CDR3 in amino acids: CASSREPTSAGEQFF.

V gene TRBV6-5 combines with J gene TRBJ2-1; TCRdb designates TRBD2, a call that cannot be tested without DNA. This CDR3 region has 15 residues. Germline loops: CDR1 MNHEY, CDR2 SVGAGI. CDR3 in amino acids: CASSYSRLAYNEQFF.

This chain uses TRBV4-2 with TRBJ2-2; TCRdb calls TRBD2, which cannot be checked without DNA. The CDR3 is 15 residues long. CDR1 and CDR2 (germline): LGHNA, YNFKEQ. The CDR3 sequence: CASNPGTTHTGELFF.

The V gene is TRBV7-7, the J gene TRBJ2-2; the D call of TRBD1 rests on TCRdb alone, since no DNA is present to check it. CDR3 size: 16 residues. Per germline, CDR1 SSHAT and CDR2 FNYEAQ (reference sequence). CDR3 loop: CASSRTETGDSGELFF. Complete variable domain (other parts from reference TRBV7-7 and TRBJ2-2): GAGVSQSPRYKVTKRGQDVTLRCDPISSHATLYWYQQALGQGPEFLTYFNYEAQPDKSGLPSDRFSAERPEGSISTLTIQRTEQRDSAMYRCASSRTETGDSGELFFGEGSRLTVL.

V usage is TRBV2 and J usage is TRBJ1-2; checking the TCRdb D call of TRBD1 is not possible without DNA. This CDR3 comprises 16 residues. Germline V gene lookup returns CDR1 SNHLY and CDR2 FYNNEI. CDR3 region: CASSEALRTGSYGYTF.

CDR3 sequence reads: CSASRPGQGYTF. This sequence joins TRBV20-1 and TRBJ1-2; checking the TCRdb D call of TRBD1 is not possible without DNA. Per the germline V gene, CDR1 is DFQATT and CDR2 is SNEGSKA (reference sequence). This CDR3 is built from 12 residues.

The chain joins TRBV7-9 to TRBJ2-2; the D call of TRBD2 rests on TCRdb alone, since no DNA is present to check it. The CDR3 has 13 residues. Germline V CDR1 and CDR2: SEHNR, FQNEAQ (reference sequence). This chain's CDR3 is CASSPGTSGELFF.